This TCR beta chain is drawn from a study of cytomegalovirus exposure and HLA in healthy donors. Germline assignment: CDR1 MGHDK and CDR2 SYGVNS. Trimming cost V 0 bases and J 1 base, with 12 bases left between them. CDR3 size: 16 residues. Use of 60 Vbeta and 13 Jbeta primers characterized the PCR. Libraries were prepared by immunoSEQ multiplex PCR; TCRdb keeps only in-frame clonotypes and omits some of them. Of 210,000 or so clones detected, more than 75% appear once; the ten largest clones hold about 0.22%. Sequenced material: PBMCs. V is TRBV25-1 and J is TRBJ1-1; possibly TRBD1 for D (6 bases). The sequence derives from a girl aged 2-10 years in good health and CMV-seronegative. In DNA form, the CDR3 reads TGTGCCAGCAGTGAATATGCAGGGGCCGAGAACACTGAAGCTTTCTTT. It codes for CASSEYAGAENTEAFF.